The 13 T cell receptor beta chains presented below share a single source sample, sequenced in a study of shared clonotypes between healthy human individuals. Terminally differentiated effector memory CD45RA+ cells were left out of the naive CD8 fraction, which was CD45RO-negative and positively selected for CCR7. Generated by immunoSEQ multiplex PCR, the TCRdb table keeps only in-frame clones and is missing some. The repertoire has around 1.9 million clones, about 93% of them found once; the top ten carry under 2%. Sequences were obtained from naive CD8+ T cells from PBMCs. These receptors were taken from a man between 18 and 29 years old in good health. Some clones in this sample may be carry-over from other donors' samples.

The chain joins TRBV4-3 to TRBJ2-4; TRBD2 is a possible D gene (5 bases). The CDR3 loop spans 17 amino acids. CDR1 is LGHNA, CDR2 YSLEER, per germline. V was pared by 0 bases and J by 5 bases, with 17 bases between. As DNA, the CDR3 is TGCGCCAGCAGCCAAGATGATGAGGGCCCGCTGGAAAACATTCAGTACTTC. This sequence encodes CASSQDDEGPLENIQYF.

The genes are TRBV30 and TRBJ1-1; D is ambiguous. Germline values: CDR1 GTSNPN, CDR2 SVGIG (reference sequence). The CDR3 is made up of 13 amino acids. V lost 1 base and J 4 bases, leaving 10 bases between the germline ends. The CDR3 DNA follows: TGTGCCTGGAGTGCATCCTGGGGCACTGAAGCTTTCTTT. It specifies CAWSASWGTEAFF. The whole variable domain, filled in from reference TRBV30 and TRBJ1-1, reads SQTIHQWPATLVQPVGSPLSLECTVEGTSNPNLYWYRQAAGRGLQLLFYSVGIGQISSEVPQNLSASRPQDRQFILSSKKLLLSDSGFYLCAWSASWGTEAFFGQGTRLTVV.

CDR3 sequence: CASRQGAVNEQFF. The DNA for the CDR3 is TGTGCCAGTAGACAGGGGGCAGTCAATGAGCAGTTCTTC. V usage is TRBV19 and J usage is TRBJ2-1, with 9 bases identical to TRBD1. CDR1 and CDR2 from the germline V gene are LNHDA and SQIVND (reference sequence). V lost 6 bases, J lost 6 bases, and 3 bases stayed unmatched. CDR3 length equals 13 residues.

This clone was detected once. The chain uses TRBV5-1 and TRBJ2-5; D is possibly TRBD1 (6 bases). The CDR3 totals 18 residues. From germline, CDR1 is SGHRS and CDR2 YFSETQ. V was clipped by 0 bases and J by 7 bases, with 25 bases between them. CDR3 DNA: TGCGCCAGCAGCTTGGAGGCAGGGGCCAGGAGTCGAAGGTGGACCCAGTACTTC. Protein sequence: CASSLEAGARSRRWTQYF.

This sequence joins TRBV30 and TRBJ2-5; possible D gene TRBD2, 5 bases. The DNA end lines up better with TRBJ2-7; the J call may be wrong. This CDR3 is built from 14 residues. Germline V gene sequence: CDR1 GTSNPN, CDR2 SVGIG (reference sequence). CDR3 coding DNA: TGTGCCTGGAAAGAGTTTGAGGGCCCCTACGAGCAGTACTTC. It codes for CAWKEFEGPYEQYF.

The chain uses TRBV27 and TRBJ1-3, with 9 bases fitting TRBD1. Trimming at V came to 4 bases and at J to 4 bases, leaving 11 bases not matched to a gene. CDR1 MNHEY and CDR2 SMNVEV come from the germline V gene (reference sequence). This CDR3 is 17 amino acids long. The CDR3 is CASSSGTGKIAGNTIYF. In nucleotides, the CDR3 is TGTGCCAGCAGTTCTGGGACAGGGAAGATTGCCGGAAACACCATATATTTT.

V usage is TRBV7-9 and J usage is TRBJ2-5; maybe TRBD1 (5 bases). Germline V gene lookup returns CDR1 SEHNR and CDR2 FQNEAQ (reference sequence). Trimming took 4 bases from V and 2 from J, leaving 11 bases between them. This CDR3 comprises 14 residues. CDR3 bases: TGTGCCAGCAGCTCAGGGTTTCGGCAAGAGACCCAGTACTTC. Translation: CASSSGFRQETQYF.

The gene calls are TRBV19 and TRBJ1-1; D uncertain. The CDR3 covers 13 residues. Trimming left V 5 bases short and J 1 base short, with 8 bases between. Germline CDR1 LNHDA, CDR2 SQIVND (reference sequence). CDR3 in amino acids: CASSLSRNTEAFF. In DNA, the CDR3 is TGTGCCAGTAGTCTAAGCCGGAACACTGAAGCTTTCTTT.

CDR3 in amino acids: CASSVVGPLFDGYTF. The CDR3 DNA sequence: TGTGCCAGCAGCGTAGTAGGGCCCCTGTTTGATGGCTACACCTTC. This chain links TRBV9 with TRBJ1-2, with D unclear. This CDR3 has 15 residues. Trimming shortened V by 0 bases and J by 6 bases, and 15 bases separated the two germline ends. CDR1 SGDLS and CDR2 YYNGEE come from the germline V gene. Supplemented by reference TRBV9 and TRBJ1-2, the full variable domain reads DSGVTQTPKHLITATGQRVTLRCSPRSGDLSVYWYQQSLDQGLQFLIQYYNGEERAKGNILERFSAQQFPDLHSELNLSSLELGDSALYFCASSVVGPLFDGYTFGSGTRLTVV.

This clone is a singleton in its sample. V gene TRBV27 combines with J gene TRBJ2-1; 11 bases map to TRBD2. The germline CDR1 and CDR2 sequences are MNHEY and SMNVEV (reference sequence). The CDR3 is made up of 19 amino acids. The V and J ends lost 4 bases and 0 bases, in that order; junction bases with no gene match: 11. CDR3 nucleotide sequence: TGTGCCAGCAGTTCCCCCCTAGCGGGAGGCCCCAGCTCCTACAATGAGCAGTTCTTC. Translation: CASSSPLAGGPSSYNEQFF.

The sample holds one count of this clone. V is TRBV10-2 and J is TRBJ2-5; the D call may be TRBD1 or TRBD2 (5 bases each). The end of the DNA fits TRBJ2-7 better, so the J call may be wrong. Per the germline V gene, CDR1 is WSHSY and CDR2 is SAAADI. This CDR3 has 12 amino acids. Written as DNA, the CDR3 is TGCGCCAGCAGGGGGGTACTCTACGAGCAGTACTTC. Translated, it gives CASRGVLYEQYF.

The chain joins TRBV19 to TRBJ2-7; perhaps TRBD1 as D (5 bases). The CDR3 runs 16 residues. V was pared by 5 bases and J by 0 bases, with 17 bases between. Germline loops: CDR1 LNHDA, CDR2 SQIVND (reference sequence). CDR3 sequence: CASSGPTDPSSYEQYF. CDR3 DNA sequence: TGTGCCAGTAGTGGGCCGACAGATCCGAGCTCCTACGAGCAGTACTTC.

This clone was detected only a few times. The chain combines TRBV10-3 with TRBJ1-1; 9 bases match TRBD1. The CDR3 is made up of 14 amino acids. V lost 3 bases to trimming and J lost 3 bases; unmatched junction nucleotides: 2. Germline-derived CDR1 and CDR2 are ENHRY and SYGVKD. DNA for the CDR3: TGTGCCATCAGTGAACGGACAGGGGACACTGAAGCTTTCTTT. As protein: CAISERTGDTEAFF.